The clone carrying this TCR beta chain was counted ten times or more. Its cognate antigen is unknown. This record belongs to a study of breast tumors, draining lymph nodes, adjacent tissues. Germline V gene data show CDR1 as MNHEY and CDR2 as SVGEGT. The CDR3 has 16 amino acids. Losses at the gene ends were 2 bases for V and 6 bases for J; bases not matched to a gene: 4. TCRdb recomputed calls from the multiplex PCR reads with MiXCR, one row per CDR3 protein. The sample includes more than 250,000 distinct CDR3 sequences, over 25% of them seen just once. General study findings and limits: Compared with lymph nodes, tumors were less diverse; compared with nontumor tissue, more. Tumor T cell lymph node origin was a supported hypothesis, not proven.

Axillary draining lymph nodes of breast cancer patients supplied the node samples. Sequencing used axillary lymph node tissue. The chain combines TRBV6-2 or TRBV6-3 with TRBJ1-6, with 10 bases aligning to TRBD1. The origin of this receptor is a female donor with breast cancer. Some clones in this sample may be carry-over from other donors' samples. CDR3 sequence reads: CASSYDRGRANSPLHF. Here the CDR3 DNA reads TGTGCCAGCAGTTACGACAGGGGGCGAGCTAATTCACCCCTCCACTTT.